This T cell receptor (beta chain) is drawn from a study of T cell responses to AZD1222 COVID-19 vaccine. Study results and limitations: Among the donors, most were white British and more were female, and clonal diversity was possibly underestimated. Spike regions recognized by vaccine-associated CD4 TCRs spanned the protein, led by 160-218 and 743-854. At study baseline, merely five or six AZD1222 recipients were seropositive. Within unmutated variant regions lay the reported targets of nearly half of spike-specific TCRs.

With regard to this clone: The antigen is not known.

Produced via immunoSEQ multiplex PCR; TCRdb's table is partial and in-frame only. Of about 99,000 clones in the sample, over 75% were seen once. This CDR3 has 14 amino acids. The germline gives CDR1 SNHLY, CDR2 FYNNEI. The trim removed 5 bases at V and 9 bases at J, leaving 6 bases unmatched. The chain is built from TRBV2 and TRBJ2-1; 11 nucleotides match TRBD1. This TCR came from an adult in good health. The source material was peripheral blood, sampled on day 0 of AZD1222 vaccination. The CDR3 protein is CASSPRTGGGEQFF. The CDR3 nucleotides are TGTGCCAGCAGTCCTCGGACAGGGGGCGGTGAGCAGTTCTTC. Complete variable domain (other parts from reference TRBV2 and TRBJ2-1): EPEVTQTPSHQVTQMGQEVILRCVPISNHLYFYWYRQILGQKVEFLVSFYNNEISEKSEIFDDQFSVERPDGSNFTLKIRSTKLEDSAMYFCASSPRTGGGEQFFGPGTRLTVL.